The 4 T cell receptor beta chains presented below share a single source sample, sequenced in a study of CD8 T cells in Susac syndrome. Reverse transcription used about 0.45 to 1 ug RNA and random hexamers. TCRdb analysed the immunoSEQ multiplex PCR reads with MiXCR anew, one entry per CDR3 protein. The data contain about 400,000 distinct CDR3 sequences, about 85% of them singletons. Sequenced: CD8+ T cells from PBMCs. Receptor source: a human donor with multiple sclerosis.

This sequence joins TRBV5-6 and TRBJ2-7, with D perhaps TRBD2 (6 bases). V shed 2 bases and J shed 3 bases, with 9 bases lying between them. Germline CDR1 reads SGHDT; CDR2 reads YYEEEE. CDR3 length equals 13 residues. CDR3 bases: TGTGCCAGCAGCTTTATCGGGGGCTACGAGCAGTACTTC. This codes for CASSFIGGYEQYF. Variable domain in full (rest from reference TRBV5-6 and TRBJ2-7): DAGVTQSPTHLIKTRGQQVTLRCSPKSGHDTVSWYQQALGQGPQFIFQYYEEEERQRGNFPDRFSGHQFPNYSSELNVNALLLGDSALYLCASSFIGGYEQYFGPGTRLTVT.

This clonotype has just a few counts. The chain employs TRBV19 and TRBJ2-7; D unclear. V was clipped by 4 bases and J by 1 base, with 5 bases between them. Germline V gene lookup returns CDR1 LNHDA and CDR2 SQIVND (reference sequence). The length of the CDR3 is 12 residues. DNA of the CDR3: TGTGCCAGTAGTACCAATTCCTACGAGCAGTACTTC. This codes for CASSTNSYEQYF. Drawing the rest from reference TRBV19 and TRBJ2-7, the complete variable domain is DGGITQSPKYLFRKEGQNVTLSCEQNLNHDAMYWYRQDPGQGLRLIYYSQIVNDFQKGDIAEGYSVSREKKESFPLTVTSAQKNPTAFYLCASSTNSYEQYFGPGTRLTVT.

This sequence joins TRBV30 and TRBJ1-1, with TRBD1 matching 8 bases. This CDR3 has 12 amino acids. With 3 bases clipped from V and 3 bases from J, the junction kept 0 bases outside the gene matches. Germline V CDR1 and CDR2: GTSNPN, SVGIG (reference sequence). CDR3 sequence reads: CAWRDRDTEAFF. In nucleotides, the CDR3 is TGTGCCTGGAGGGACAGGGACACTGAAGCTTTCTTT.

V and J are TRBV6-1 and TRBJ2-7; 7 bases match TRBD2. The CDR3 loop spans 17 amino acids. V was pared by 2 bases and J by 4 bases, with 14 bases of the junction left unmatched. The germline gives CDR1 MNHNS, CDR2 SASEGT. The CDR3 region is CASSETSGEGLGYEQYF. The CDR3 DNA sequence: TGTGCCAGCAGTGAAACGAGCGGGGAGGGCTTAGGGTACGAGCAGTACTTC.